The 6 T cell receptor beta chains in this list originate from one sample, sequenced in a study of cytomegalovirus exposure and HLA in healthy donors. Primers included in the PCR were 60 Vbeta and 13 Jbeta primers. Produced via immunoSEQ multiplex PCR; TCRdb's table is partial and in-frame only. The data show more than 100,000 clones, 80% seen once. The sample was PBMCs. The receptors derive from a man aged 35-49 years in good health and CMV-seronegative.

The chain couples TRBV4-2 to TRBJ2-7; D not certain. Trimming cost V 3 bases and J 3 bases, with 18 bases left between them. Germline V gives CDR1 LGHNA, CDR2 YNFKEQ. CDR3 length: 16 residues. Here the CDR3 reads CASSHPIRLLLYEQYF. CDR3 in DNA: TGTGCCAGCAGCCACCCGATCAGACTTCTACTCTACGAGCAGTACTTC.

This clone was seen a handful of times. CDR3 residues: CASSEGQGAATGELFF. CDR3 in DNA: TGTGCCAGCTCAGAAGGACAGGGGGCGGCCACCGGGGAGCTGTTTTTT. V usage is TRBV18 and J usage is TRBJ2-2, with 11 bases fitting TRBD1. Germline V gene data show CDR1 as KGHSH and CDR2 as LQKENI. This CDR3 region has 16 residues. With 5 bases clipped from V and 4 bases from J, the junction kept 6 bases outside the gene matches.

This sequence joins TRBV10-3 and TRBJ1-5, with D perhaps matching TRBD1 (5 bases). The CDR3 runs to 14 residues. Per the germline V gene, CDR1 is ENHRY and CDR2 is SYGVKD. V lost 3 bases and J lost 2, with 8 bases in between. The DNA for the CDR3 is TGTGCCATCAGTGACAGCAGGGGCAATCAGCCCCAGCATTTT. Encoded protein: CAISDSRGNQPQHF.

The chain couples TRBV30 to TRBJ1-6, with D unclear. Per germline, CDR1 GTSNPN and CDR2 SVGIG (reference sequence). This CDR3 contains 13 residues. Trimming removed 2 bases at V and 9 bases at J, with 11 bases between. This CDR3 reads CAWSREVGSPLHF. In nucleotides, the CDR3 is TGTGCCTGGAGTCGGGAAGTGGGTTCACCCCTCCACTTT.

This chain links TRBV6-6 with TRBJ1-2; the match to TRBD1 covers 8 bases. Germline CDR1 and CDR2: MNHNY and SVGAGI (reference sequence). The CDR3 extends over 15 amino acids. J gave up 2 bases and V 2 bases, and 4 bases lay outside the gene matches. The CDR3 coding sequence is TGTGCCAGCAGTTACCCTAGACAGGGGAACTATGGCTACACCTTC. Its translation is CASSYPRQGNYGYTF.

CDR3 nucleotide sequence: TGTGCCAGCAGCTTCGGACAGGGAACGGGCTACACCTTC. Residues: CASSFGQGTGYTF. The chain uses TRBV7-2 and TRBJ1-2; the match to TRBD1 covers 8 bases. CDR1 is SGHTA and CDR2 is FQGNSA in the germline V gene. The CDR3 covers 13 residues. Trimming removed 3 bases from V and 8 bases from J; junction bases left unmatched: 5. Filled out from reference TRBV7-2 and TRBJ1-2, the complete variable domain reads GAGVSQSPSNKVTEKGKDVELRCDPISGHTALYWYRQSLGQGLEFLIYFQGNSAPDKSGLPSDRFSAERTGGSVSTLTIQRTQQEDSAVYLCASSFGQGTGYTFGSGTRLTVV.